Following are 24 T cell receptor beta chains from one sample sequenced in a study of PD-1 blockade in classical Hodgkin lymphoma. Sequencing was performed with immunoSEQ multiplex PCR; in TCRdb, only in-frame clones are kept and a portion is missing. Of about 21,000 clones listed, roughly 70% are singletons. The patients all showed relapse after autologous stem cell transplantation, while their brentuximab vedotin exposure varied. This specimen was peripheral blood mononuclear cells (PBMCs), taken at baseline. These receptors all come from a human donor with classical Hodgkin lymphoma.

This chain connects TRBV6-6 to TRBJ2-3, with TRBD2 matching over 10 bases. Germline CDR1 reads MNHNY; CDR2 reads SVGAGI (reference sequence). V was clipped by 4 bases and J by 1 base; unmatched bases: 5. The CDR3 is 16 residues long. The CDR3 sequence is CASSSQLAGRTDTQYF. For the CDR3, the DNA is TGTGCCAGCAGTTCCCAACTAGCGGGGCGCACAGATACGCAGTATTTT.

This chain joins TRBV11-2 and TRBJ1-3; 11 nucleotides align to TRBD1. Germline loops: CDR1 SGHAT, CDR2 FQNNGV. The CDR3 consists of 15 residues. V lost 4 bases to trimming and J lost 3 bases; unmatched junction nucleotides: 2. The CDR3 loop is CASSSGTGGGNTIYF. The CDR3 coding sequence is TGTGCCAGCAGCTCCGGGACAGGGGGTGGAAACACCATATATTTT.

The chain couples TRBV5-4 to TRBJ2-2; 11 bases map to TRBD1. CDR1 is SGHNT, CDR2 YYREEE, per germline (reference sequence). J gave up 4 bases and V 4 bases, and 3 bases lay outside the gene matches. The CDR3 extends over 15 amino acids. CDR3 region: CASSPGTGGTGELFF. In nucleotides, the CDR3 is TGTGCCAGCAGCCCCGGGACAGGGGGCACCGGGGAGCTGTTTTTT.

The rearrangement joins TRBV6-1 to TRBJ1-6; D is perhaps TRBD1 (5 bases). The germline CDR1 and CDR2 sequences are MNHNS and SASEGT. The CDR3 loop spans 13 amino acids. Trimming pared 1 base from V and 9 bases from J, leaving 7 bases between. The CDR3 loop reads CASSEGRASPLHF. Written as DNA, the CDR3 is TGTGCCAGCAGTGAAGGCAGGGCTTCACCCCTCCACTTT.

The J gene is TRBJ1-2, the V gene TRBV11-2; D is ambiguous. Trimming stripped 5 bases from V and 3 bases from J, with 22 bases between. Germline V lookup: CDR1 SGHAT, CDR2 FQNNGV. There are 17 residues in the CDR3. As DNA, the CDR3 is TGTGCCAGCAGCCCCGGCCGACTGAGGACCAAAGACTATGGCTACACCTTC. Its protein product is CASSPGRLRTKDYGYTF.

V and J are TRBV2 and TRBJ2-2; TRBD1 might be the D (5 bases). This CDR3 is built from 14 residues. Trimming pared 6 bases from V and 5 bases from J, leaving 13 bases between. The germline gives CDR1 SNHLY, CDR2 FYNNEI. CDR3 region: CASRPDTTTGELFF. The CDR3 DNA reads TGTGCCAGCAGGCCGGACACAACTACCGGGGAGCTGTTTTTT.

The chain has TRBV19 and TRBJ1-3, with D unresolved. Between the trimmed V and J ends, which lost 5 bases and 0 bases, there was a span of 8 bases. The CDR3 totals 14 residues. Germline V gene lookup returns CDR1 LNHDA and CDR2 SQIVND (reference sequence). CDR3 sequence (DNA): TGTGCCAGTAGTCGGGCGTACTCTGGAAACACCATATATTTT. Protein sequence: CASSRAYSGNTIYF.

The rearrangement uses TRBV7-2 and TRBJ2-3; perhaps TRBD2 as D (6 bases). Germline values: CDR1 SGHTA, CDR2 FQGNSA. Trimming took 6 bases from V and 5 from J, leaving 15 bases between them. The CDR3 loop spans 14 amino acids. The CDR3 here is CASSFGTFQDTQYF. For the CDR3, the DNA is TGTGCCAGCAGTTTCGGGACTTTCCAAGATACGCAGTATTTT.

As DNA, the CDR3 is TGTGCCAGCAGCTTGACAGGGCCAGGCCGGTACGAGCAGTACTTC. This translates into CASSLTGPGRYEQYF. V gene TRBV6-7 combines with J gene TRBJ2-7; 7 nucleotides align to TRBD1. TRBV6-7 is designated an ORF whose function remains uncertain. The V and J ends lost 6 bases and 4 bases, in that order; junction bases with no gene match: 12. The CDR3 runs 15 residues.

J is TRBJ2-3 and V is TRBV7-2, with D hard to call. The V gene's germline CDR1 is SGHTA and CDR2 FQGNSA. The CDR3 totals 16 residues. Trimming took 1 base from V and 0 from J, leaving 11 bases between them. The CDR3 region is CASSLEASFSTDTQYF. The CDR3 nucleotides read TGTGCCAGCAGCTTAGAGGCATCCTTCAGCACAGATACGCAGTATTTT.

The rearrangement uses TRBV4-3 and TRBJ2-7; 12 bases are a match to TRBD2. The CDR3 is 17 amino acids. V was pared by 0 bases and J by 5 bases, with 8 bases of the junction left unmatched. Germline values: CDR1 LGHNA, CDR2 YSLEER. The CDR3 reads CASSQDLLAGGLHEQYF. CDR3 DNA: TGCGCCAGCAGCCAAGATCTTCTAGCGGGGGGGCTCCACGAGCAGTACTTC.

The chain uses TRBV10-3 and TRBJ1-1; TRBD1 aligns across 9 bases. V dropped 10 bases and J dropped 0; count of bases not matched to a gene: 9. The length of the CDR3 is 15 residues. Germline assignment: CDR1 ENHRY and CDR2 SYGVKD. The CDR3 sequence: CATGTGNTMNTEAFF. DNA of the CDR3: TGTGCCACCGGGACAGGGAATACGATGAACACTGAAGCTTTCTTT.

In this sample, this clone turned up a few times. The chain employs TRBV6-4 and TRBJ1-1; D is ambiguous. CDR3 length: 13 amino acids. The germline V and J ends were trimmed by 0 bases and 2 bases, with 4 bases remaining between them. Looked up from germline, CDR1 is MRHNA and CDR2 is SNTAGT. CDR3 sequence: CASSDSDNTEAFF. The CDR3 DNA follows: TGTGCCAGCAGTGACTCGGACAACACTGAAGCTTTCTTT.

This clone was seen once. V and J are TRBV2 and TRBJ1-5; possible D gene TRBD1, 6 bases. Germline V CDR1 and CDR2: SNHLY, FYNNEI. Trimming pared 6 bases from V and 3 bases from J, leaving 12 bases between. This CDR3 contains 14 residues. The CDR3 DNA reads as TGTGCCAGCAGGGCACAGGGTCCCAATCAGCCCCAGCATTTT. This codes for CASRAQGPNQPQHF.

This clone was detected only a few times. The chain carries TRBV5-1 and TRBJ1-3, with D perhaps matching TRBD1 (5 bases). The CDR3 sequence is 16 residues long. Trimming took off 3 bases at V and 1 base at J, with 14 bases between the two ends. Looked up from germline, CDR1 is SGHRS and CDR2 is YFSETQ. DNA of the CDR3: TGCGCCAGCAGCTGGGACGCAGGGAGTTCTGGAAACACCATATATTTT. Protein product: CASSWDAGSSGNTIYF.

There are many counts of this clone. The rearrangement uses TRBV30 and TRBJ1-2, with 7 bases fitting TRBD1. Germline assignment: CDR1 GTSNPN and CDR2 SVGIG (reference sequence). V dropped 2 bases and J dropped 7; count of bases not matched to a gene: 7. CDR3 length: 13 amino acids. The DNA for the CDR3 is TGTGCCTGGAGTCGTAACAGGGGTTTTGGCTACACCTTC. As protein: CAWSRNRGFGYTF.

This clone was recorded only once. The rearrangement uses TRBV27 and TRBJ2-5; D might be TRBD1 (5 bases). The CDR3 runs 15 residues. CDR1 and CDR2 (germline): MNHEY, SMNVEV (reference sequence). Trimming took 0 bases from V and 5 from J, leaving 13 bases between them. The CDR3 DNA sequence: TGTGCCAGCAGTTTATCACCAGGGCACTCGGAGACCCAGTACTTC. Its protein product is CASSLSPGHSETQYF.

This clone has only a few counts. This chain joins TRBV28 and TRBJ1-5; no reliable D call. Trimming left V 3 bases short and J 2 bases short, with 20 bases between. From germline, CDR1 is MDHEN and CDR2 SYDVKM. CDR3 length equals 18 residues. DNA of the CDR3: TGTGCCAGCAGTTTCGTCCGGGGTCGACTTAGTGGCAATCAGCCCCAGCATTTT. Translated: CASSFVRGRLSGNQPQHF. The full variable domain, in which reference TRBV28 and TRBJ1-5 provide the parts outside the CDR3, is DVKVTQSSRYLVKRTGEKVFLECVQDMDHENMFWYRQDPGLGLRLIYFSYDVKMKEKGDIPEGYSVSREKKERFSLILESASTNQTSMYLCASSFVRGRLSGNQPQHFGDGTRLSIL.

The chain carries TRBV27 and TRBJ1-4; D remains ambiguous. Germline CDR1 is MNHEY and CDR2 is SMNVEV (reference sequence). This CDR3 region has 16 residues. Trimming stripped 1 base from V and 2 bases from J, with 11 bases between. DNA of the CDR3: TGTGCCAGCAGTTTATTTGGGGTTGGTACTAATGAAAAACTGTTTTTT. Its translation is CASSLFGVGTNEKLFF.

The genes are TRBV28 and TRBJ2-1, with 9 bases fitting TRBD2. Germline V gene lookup returns CDR1 MDHEN and CDR2 SYDVKM. This CDR3 comprises 15 residues. The trim removed 5 bases at V and 5 bases at J, leaving 7 bases unmatched. Written as DNA, the CDR3 is TGTGCCAGCAGTCCCGCGGGAGGGGACCACAATGAGCAGTTCTTC. Translation: CASSPAGGDHNEQFF. Together with reference TRBV28 and TRBJ2-1, the CDR3 gives the full variable domain: DVKVTQSSRYLVKRTGEKVFLECVQDMDHENMFWYRQDPGLGLRLIYFSYDVKMKEKGDIPEGYSVSREKKERFSLILESASTNQTSMYLCASSPAGGDHNEQFFGPGTRLTVL.

The gene calls are TRBV11-3 and TRBJ2-5; D gene uncertain. The ends were cut back, 4 bases at V and 1 base at J, with 16 bases in the middle. Germline V gene sequence: CDR1 SGHNT, CDR2 YENEEA. The CDR3 length is 16 residues. CDR3 protein: CASSSPGWNRQETQYF. The CDR3 region has the DNA TGTGCCAGCAGCTCCCCGGGCTGGAACCGCCAAGAGACCCAGTACTTC.

The V and J genes are TRBV5-4 and TRBJ2-1; 10 bases align to TRBD2. CDR1 and CDR2 from the germline V gene are SGHNT and YYREEE (reference sequence). The CDR3 is 16 amino acids. The trim removed 4 bases at V and 5 bases at J, leaving 9 bases unmatched. The CDR3 here is CASSAFPSGGDNEQFF. CDR3 nucleotides: TGTGCCAGCAGCGCATTCCCTAGCGGGGGAGACAATGAGCAGTTCTTC.

The V call is TRBV27, the J call TRBJ2-7; D unclear. This CDR3 is 13 amino acids long. V was cut by 2 bases and J by 3 bases, with 8 bases left in between. Germline values: CDR1 MNHEY, CDR2 SMNVEV (reference sequence). The CDR3 nucleotides are TGTGCCAGCAGTTTAAAATCCAGCTACGAGCAGTACTTC. This sequence encodes CASSLKSSYEQYF.

In this sample, this clone turned up once. This rearrangement joins TRBV7-3 to TRBJ2-5; 9 bases align to TRBD1. The germline V gene has CDR1 SGHTA and CDR2 FQGTGA. V lost 1 base and J lost 4; bases outside the gene matches: 4. The CDR3 is 15 amino acids. The CDR3 DNA reads TGTGCCAGCAGCTTAAAGGGACAGGGAATAGAGACCCAGTACTTC. Protein product: CASSLKGQGIETQYF.